This T cell receptor (beta chain) came from a study of blood T cell repertoires in COVID-19. On the study more broadly: Material from acute and convalescent COVID-19 was sourced from the United States, Italy and Spain. Sources were T cells, B-cell-depleted T cells, or PBMCs; the material itself was cDNA or gDNA.

This CDR3 comprises 13 residues. The germline V gene has CDR1 MNHEY and CDR2 SVGAGI. V lost 6 bases to trimming and J lost 6 bases, with 15 bases between them. Per the original data handling: How many nucleated cells were present was estimated from reference gene primer amplification. TCRdb keeps only in-frame clones here, not all; method: immunoSEQ multiplex PCR. V and J calls and clone size follow that table, whereas D and trimming were derived from the DNA. The profile covers over 60,000 clones, with about four fifths appearing a single time and around 9.7% taken by the ten largest. The rearrangement links TRBV6-5 to TRBJ2-7; weak D call: TRBD2 (5 bases). Specimen: peripheral blood. The receptor was isolated from a human donor in a cohort sampled during active COVID-19. The CDR3, as DNA: TGTGCCAGCAGCCCGGGAAGGTTCTCCGAGCAGTACTTC. Translation gives CASSPGRFSEQYF.